The rows below give T cell receptor beta chains drawn from one sample of a study of OX40 agonist ivuxolimab in advanced cancers. Sequenced by immunoSEQ multiplex PCR; TCRdb stores in-frame clones only, minus some. The top ten hold approximately 11% of the sample, which has 55,000 to 70,000 clones, about 84% seen once. The source material was CD4+ or CD8+ T cells sorted from blood, sampled in a trial of the OX40 agonist ivuxolimab. The receptors were gathered from an adult with an advanced solid tumor such as melanoma, head and neck, liver or kidney cancer. Both conserved end residues are part of each CDR3. The D gene is left open where the match is weak. For some rows the clone size is stated as once, few or many, or as a class when expanded; others skip it.

CASSEGRPSTSPLHF	TGTGCCAGCAGTGAAGGTAGGCCCAGCACTTCACCCCTCCACTTT	NA	TRBV6-1	TRBJ1-6	NA
CASRLGRNTEAFF	TGTGCCAGCAGACTCGGGCGGAACACTGAAGCTTTCTTT	NA	TRBV5-5	TRBJ1-1	NA
CASSSRSSYNSPLHF	TGCGCCAGCAGCTCCAGGAGCTCCTATAATTCACCCCTCCACTTT	NA	TRBV5-1	TRBJ1-6	NA
CAISESRLLNTEAFF	TGTGCCATCAGTGAGTCGCGTCTCCTGAACACTGAAGCTTTCTTT	NA	TRBV10-3	TRBJ1-1	NA
CAIATGEGDQPQHF	TGTGCCATCGCGACAGGGGAGGGCGATCAGCCCCAGCATTTT	NA	TRBV10-3	TRBJ1-5	TRBD1
CASRETGGFQPQHF	TGTGCCAGCAGGGAGACAGGGGGTTTCCAGCCCCAGCATTTT	NA	TRBV6-1	TRBJ1-5	TRBD1
CASSEAGTVGDSPLHF	TGCGCCAGCAGTGAAGCCGGGACAGTTGGGGATTCACCCCTCCACTTT	NA	TRBV10-2	TRBJ1-6	TRBD1
CASSSAISLSEAFF	TGTGCCAGCAGCTCGGCCATATCTCTCTCTGAAGCTTTCTTT	NA	TRBV5-6	TRBJ1-1	NA
CASSLNWNYEQYF	TGTGCCAGCAGCTTGAACTGGAACTACGAGCAGTACTTC	few	TRBV7-2	TRBJ2-7	NA
CASSFDGSYNEQFF	TGCGCCAGCAGCTTCGACGGGAGCTACAATGAGCAGTTCTTC	NA	TRBV5-1	TRBJ2-1	NA
CASSLARHSGTDTQYF	TGTGCCAGCAGCTTAGCTAGACATTCGGGCACAGATACGCAGTATTTT	NA	TRBV7-6	TRBJ2-3	NA
CASSQGQGSTYEQYF	TGTGCCAGCAGCCAGGGACAGGGCAGCACCTACGAGCAGTACTTC	NA	TRBV5-4	TRBJ2-7	TRBD1
CASSSQDRGSNSPLHF	TGTGCCAGCAGCTCCCAGGACAGGGGATCGAATTCACCCCTCCACTTT	NA	TRBV7-8	TRBJ1-6	TRBD1
CASSISGNTEAFF	TGTGCCAGCAGCATTTCCGGGAACACTGAAGCTTTCTTT	NA	TRBV7-9	TRBJ1-1	NA
CSGITGTGSGNTIYF	TGCAGCGGGATAACCGGGACAGGGTCTGGAAACACCATATATTTT	NA	TRBV29-1	TRBJ1-3	TRBD1
CASGRSYTQYF	TGTGCCAGCGGGAGATCTTATACGCAGTATTTT	NA	TRBV2	TRBJ2-3	NA
CASSLDRDTGELFF	TGTGCCAGCAGCTTGGACAGGGACACCGGGGAGCTGTTTTTT	NA	TRBV11-1	TRBJ2-2	TRBD1
CAWSVGGDQPQHF	TGTGCCTGGAGTGTTGGGGGGGACCAGCCCCAGCATTTT	NA	TRBV30	TRBJ1-5	NA
CAISELTGGQGYTF	TGTGCCATCAGTGAGTTGACAGGGGGTCAGGGCTACACCTTC	NA	TRBV10-3	TRBJ1-2	TRBD1
CASSQDLAGYNEQFF	TGTGCCAGCAGCCAAGACCTTGCGGGGTACAATGAGCAGTTCTTC	NA	TRBV4-2	TRBJ2-1	NA
CASSVGGTHYGYTF	TGTGCCAGCAGCGTAGGAGGGACCCACTATGGCTACACCTTC	NA	TRBV9	TRBJ1-2	NA
CASSSTSGDTGELFF	TGCGCCAGCAGCTCGACTAGCGGGGACACCGGGGAGCTGTTTTTT	NA	TRBV5-1	TRBJ2-2	TRBD2
CASSLGVSGANVLTF	TGTGCCAGCAGCTTGGGGGTATCTGGGGCCAACGTCCTGACTTTC	NA	TRBV5-4	TRBJ2-6	NA
CASSPGTMPDF	TGTGCCAGCAGTCCCGGGACTATGCCGGATTTT	NA	TRBV2	TRBJ2-3	TRBD2
CASSLNTPWRTEAFF	TGTGCCAGCAGCTTGAACACCCCTTGGAGAACTGAAGCTTTCTTT	NA	TRBV5-6	TRBJ1-1	NA
CASGLTGSADTQYF	TGTGCTAGTGGTTTGACAGGGTCTGCAGATACGCAGTATTTT	NA	TRBV12-5	TRBJ2-3	NA
CASSSWGDRDETQYF	TGTGCCAGCAGCTCCTGGGGGGATAGAGACGAGACCCAGTACTTC	NA	TRBV11-2	TRBJ2-5	NA
CASRGTAGNTIYF	TGTGCCAGCAGGGGGACTGCTGGAAACACCATATATTTT	few	TRBV6-5	TRBJ1-3	NA
CASSLLTGEKQFF	TGTGCCAGCAGCCTACTGACAGGGGAGAAGCAGTTCTTC	once	TRBV7-9	TRBJ2-1	TRBD1
CASSSMGTSLTSGETQYF	TGTGCCAGCAGCTCAATGGGGACTAGCTTAACTTCGGGGGAGACCCAGTACTTC	NA	TRBV5-4	TRBJ2-5	TRBD2
CASSLEGGRELEQFF	TGTGCCAGCAGCTTAGAAGGAGGGAGGGAACTTGAGCAGTTCTTC	NA	TRBV11-2	TRBJ2-1	TRBD2
CASSSGVDKQFF	TGTGCCAGCAGTTCAGGGGTAGATAAGCAGTTCTTC	once	TRBV28	TRBJ2-1	NA
CASSLDRGLRNQPQHF	TGTGCCAGCAGCTTAGATAGGGGGCTCCGCAATCAGCCCCAGCATTTT	NA	TRBV7-8	TRBJ1-5	TRBD1
CASSKTRFGPNEQFF	TGCGCCAGCAGCAAGACTAGGTTTGGGCCCAATGAGCAGTTCTTC	NA	TRBV10-2	TRBJ2-1	NA
CASSQGWGGNEKLFF	TGCGCCAGCAGCCAAGGTTGGGGGGGGAATGAAAAACTGTTTTTT	NA	TRBV4-1	TRBJ1-4	NA
CASSFDLAGGREQYF	TGTGCCAGCAGCTTCGACCTAGCGGGAGGAAGGGAGCAGTACTTC	NA	TRBV13	TRBJ2-7	TRBD2
CASRLRLDESYGYTF	TGTGCCAGTAGGCTAAGACTCGACGAGAGCTATGGCTACACCTTC	NA	TRBV19	TRBJ1-2	NA
CASSSRDSRAGYTF	TGTGCCAGCAGCTCCCGGGACAGTCGAGCGGGCTACACCTTC	NA	TRBV7-2	TRBJ1-2	TRBD1
CASRDGGNTEAFF	TGTGCCAGCAGGGACGGGGGGAACACTGAAGCTTTCTTT	NA	TRBV7-9	TRBJ1-1	NA
CASSDGRGPGETQYF	TGTGCCAGCAGTGATGGAAGGGGGCCAGGAGAGACCCAGTACTTC	once	TRBV25-1	TRBJ2-5	TRBD1
CASSLSFLSPLHF	TGTGCCAGCAGCTTATCATTTTTATCACCCCTCCACTTT	NA	TRBV7-8	TRBJ1-6	NA
CASSPSLDSPLHF	TGTGCCAGCTCACCGTCCCTCGATTCACCCCTCCACTTT	NA	TRBV18	TRBJ1-6	NA
CASSSRPGQGTYEQYF	TGTGCCAGCAGTTCCCGGCCGGGACAGGGAACCTACGAGCAGTACTTC	NA	TRBV28	TRBJ2-7	TRBD1
CASSRQPGGGPAEQYF	TGTGCCAGCAGCCGACAGCCGGGGGGAGGGCCGGCCGAGCAGTACTTC	NA	TRBV6-6	TRBJ2-7	TRBD2
CASSPRASTQETQYF	TGTGCCAGCAGCCCCCGGGCTAGCACCCAAGAGACCCAGTACTTC	NA	TRBV7-9	TRBJ2-5	NA
CASSLTSGGRLTDTGELFF	TGTGCCAGCAGCTTAACGTCGGGTGGGCGGTTAACGGACACCGGGGAGCTGTTTTTT	NA	TRBV7-3	TRBJ2-2	NA
CSVEERGLPGTQYF	TGCAGCGTTGAGGAGCGGGGGCTACCTGGGACCCAGTACTTC	once	TRBV29-1	TRBJ2-5	TRBD2
CASSLAGFSGRGNEQFF	TGCGCCAGCAGCTTGGCCGGTTTTAGCGGGAGAGGGAATGAGCAGTTCTTC	NA	TRBV5-1	TRBJ2-1	TRBD2
CASSFGAGNTEAFF	TGTGCCAGCAGCTTCGGGGCTGGGAACACTGAAGCTTTCTTT	NA	TRBV7-2	TRBJ1-1	NA
CAIRDGLRAGELFF	NA	NA	TRBV10-3	TRBJ2-2	NA
CSVSGTTTEAFF	TGCAGCGTCTCCGGGACTACCACTGAAGCTTTCTTT	once	TRBV29-1	TRBJ1-1	NA
CAWSPGNTGAGAFF	TGTGCCTGGAGTCCCGGTAACACAGGGGCGGGAGCTTTCTTT	few	TRBV30	TRBJ1-1	TRBD1
CASSFEGGPTDTQYF	TGCGCCAGCAGCTTCGAGGGGGGGCCGACAGATACGCAGTATTTT	NA	TRBV5-1	TRBJ2-3	NA
CASSLQGQPGGEKLFF	TGTGCCAGCAGCTTACAGGGACAGCCAGGGGGTGAAAAACTGTTTTTT	NA	TRBV7-2	TRBJ1-4	TRBD1
CASSSQGEVTDTQYF	TGTGCCAGCAGTTCGCAGGGGGAAGTCACAGATACGCAGTATTTT	NA	TRBV27	TRBJ2-3	TRBD1
CASSLGQGANTEAFF	TGTGCCAGCAGCTTGGGACAGGGGGCTAACACTGAAGCTTTCTTT	few	TRBV5-6	TRBJ1-1	TRBD1